What follows describes a single TCR beta chain. What it binds is not known. The study reverse transcribed the entire isolated RNA, so it sequenced expressed TCRB transcripts. An average about 3.6 million reads came from naive, central memory and regulatory T cell samples. The method was immunoSEQ multiplex PCR; TCRdb's version includes in-frame clones alone and lacks a portion of them. The sample holds about 620,000 clones; about 16% are singletons and the top ten take roughly 0.098%. These data originate in a study of beta chain features in type 1 diabetes. CDR3 length: 16 amino acids. The V end was cut by 4 bases, the J end by 0 bases, with 16 bases between. Germline CDR1 reads GTSNPN; CDR2 reads SVGIG (reference sequence). Study conclusions and caveats: Whether TCRB rearrangement is influenced by HLA type was left unresolved in this analysis. Equally in patients and controls, PCR might preferentially amplify shorter templates. VDJ junctions from type 1 diabetes patients carried fewer insertions and larger deletions.

Source material: naive CD4+ T cells from blood. This clonotype originated in a man aged 18 to 35 in good health. The chain uses TRBV30 and TRBJ1-3; the D gene is possibly TRBD1 (6 bases). The CDR3 sequence is CAWTWGGAGSGNTIYF. DNA for the CDR3: TGTGCCTGGACGTGGGGGGGCGCAGGCTCTGGAAACACCATATATTTT.